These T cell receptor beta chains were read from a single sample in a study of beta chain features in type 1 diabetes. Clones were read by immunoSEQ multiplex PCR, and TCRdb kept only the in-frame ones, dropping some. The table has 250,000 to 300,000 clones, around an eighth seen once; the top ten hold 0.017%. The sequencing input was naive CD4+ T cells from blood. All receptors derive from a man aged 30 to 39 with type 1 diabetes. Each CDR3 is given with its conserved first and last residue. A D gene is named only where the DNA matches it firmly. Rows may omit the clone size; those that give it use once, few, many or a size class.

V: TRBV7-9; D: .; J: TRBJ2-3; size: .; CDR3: CASSLNLRLTDTQYF; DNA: TGTGCCAGCAGCCTCAATCTTAGACTCACAGATACGCAGTATTTT
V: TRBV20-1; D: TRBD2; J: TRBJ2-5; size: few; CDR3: CSAPWGGTQYF; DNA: TGCAGTGCTCCATGGGGGGGGACCCAGTACTTC
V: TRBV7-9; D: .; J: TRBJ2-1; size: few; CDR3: CASSLALGTRRGDEQFF; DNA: TGTGCCAGCAGCTTAGCCCTCGGGACTCGGCGTGGGGATGAGCAGTTCTTC
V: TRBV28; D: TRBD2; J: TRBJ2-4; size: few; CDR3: CASSSHTGGAKNIQYF; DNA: TGTGCCAGCAGCTCCCATACCGGGGGGGCCAAAAACATTCAGTACTTC
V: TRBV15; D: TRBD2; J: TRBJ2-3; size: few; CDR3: CATSRGGEGSDTQYF; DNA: TGTGCCACCAGCAGAGGAGGGGAGGGGTCAGATACGCAGTATTTT
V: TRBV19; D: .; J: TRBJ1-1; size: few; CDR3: CASSKPTGGNTEAFF; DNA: TGTGCCAGTAGTAAACCGACGGGTGGGAACACTGAAGCTTTCTTT
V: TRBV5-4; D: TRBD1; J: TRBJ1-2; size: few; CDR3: CASSGGQGNGYTF; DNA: TGTGCCAGCAGCGGCGGACAGGGGAACGGCTACACCTTC
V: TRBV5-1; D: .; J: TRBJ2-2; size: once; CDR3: CASSETGSPGELFF; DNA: TGCGCCAGCAGCGAAACAGGGTCGCCCGGGGAGCTGTTTTTT
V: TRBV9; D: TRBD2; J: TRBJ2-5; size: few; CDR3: CASSAGLAGGGQETQYF; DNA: TGTGCCAGCAGCGCTGGACTAGCGGGAGGAGGACAAGAGACCCAGTACTTC
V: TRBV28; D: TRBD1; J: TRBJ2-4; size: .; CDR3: CASSSSPVTGWDIQYF; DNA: TGTGCCAGCAGTTCATCCCCTGTGACAGGGTGGGACATTCAGTACTTC
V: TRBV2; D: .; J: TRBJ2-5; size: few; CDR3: CASRKDSQETQYF; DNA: TGTGCCAGCAGGAAGGACAGCCAAGAGACCCAGTACTTC
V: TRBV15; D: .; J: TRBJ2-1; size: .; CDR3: CATSRAYLSYNEQFF; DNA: TGTGCCACCAGCAGAGCCTACCTCTCCTACAATGAGCAGTTCTTC
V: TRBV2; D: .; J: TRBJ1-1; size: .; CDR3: CASTGQSNTEAFF; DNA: TGTGCCAGCACCGGACAGAGCAACACTGAAGCTTTCTTT
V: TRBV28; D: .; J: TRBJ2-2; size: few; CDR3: CASRSGTFNTGELFF; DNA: TGTGCCAGCAGATCCGGGACTTTTAACACCGGGGAGCTGTTTTTT
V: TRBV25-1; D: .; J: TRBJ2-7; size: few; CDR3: CASSDHGTPYEQYF; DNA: TGTGCCAGCAGTGACCACGGGACACCGTACGAGCAGTACTTC
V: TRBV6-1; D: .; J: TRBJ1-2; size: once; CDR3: CASRAANYGYTF; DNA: TGTGCCAGCAGAGCCGCTAACTATGGCTACACCTTC
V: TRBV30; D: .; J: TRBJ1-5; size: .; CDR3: CAWSPGQGTQPQHF; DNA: TGTGCCTGGAGTCCCGGACAAGGAACACAGCCCCAGCATTTT
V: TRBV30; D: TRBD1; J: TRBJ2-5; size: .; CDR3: CAWTSGTGRQETQYF; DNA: TGTGCCTGGACCTCCGGGACAGGACGCCAAGAGACCCAGTACTTC
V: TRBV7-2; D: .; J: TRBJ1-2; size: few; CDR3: CASSRRLNYGYTF; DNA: TGTGCCAGCAGCCGCCGACTTAACTATGGCTACACCTTC
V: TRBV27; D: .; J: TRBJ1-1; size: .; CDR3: CASRRGASGTEAFF; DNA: TGTGCCAGCAGACGGGGGGCCTCGGGTACTGAAGCTTTCTTT
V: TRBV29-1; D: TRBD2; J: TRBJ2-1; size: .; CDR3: CSVVAGDFLSEQFF; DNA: TGCAGCGTTGTTGCGGGAGATTTTCTTAGTGAGCAGTTCTTC
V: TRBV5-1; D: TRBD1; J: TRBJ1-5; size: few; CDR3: CASSSGDRGGPQHF; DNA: TGCGCCAGCAGCTCCGGGGACAGGGGAGGCCCCCAGCATTTT
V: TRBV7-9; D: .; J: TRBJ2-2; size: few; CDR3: CASSLLGPGELFF; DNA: TGTGCCAGCAGCTTACTTGGGCCCGGGGAGCTGTTTTTT
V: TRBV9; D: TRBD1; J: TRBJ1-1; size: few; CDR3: CASSSHTGTGSVAFF; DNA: TGTGCCAGCAGCTCACATACCGGGACAGGGTCTGTAGCTTTCTTT
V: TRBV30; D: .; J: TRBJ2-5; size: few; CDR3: CAWSSGGETQYF; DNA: TGTGCCTGGAGTTCAGGGGGGGAGACCCAGTACTTC